This is a list of T cell receptor beta chains from one sample in a study of cytomegalovirus exposure and HLA in healthy donors. TCRdb's table, derived via immunoSEQ multiplex PCR, lists solely in-frame clones and lacks some. The sample yields about 160,000 clones, approximately 79% seen once. The sample consisted of PBMCs. The source of these receptors is a man aged 40-50 years in good health and CMV-seropositive. The CDR3 runs from the conserved cysteine through the conserved F or W. The order of the fields is D gene, J gene, clone size, V gene, CDR3 protein, CDR3 DNA. The D gene is left open where the match is weak. Size values are once, few and many counts, or a class for expanded clones, and some rows have none.

>-|TRBJ1-2|-|TRBV11-1
CASSFNGGYGYTF
TGTGCCAGCAGCTTTAACGGGGGCTATGGCTACACCTTC
>TRBD1|TRBJ2-3|few|TRBV7-6
CASSPPGTGFSTQYF
TGTGCCAGCAGCCCTCCCGGGACAGGGTTTAGTACGCAGTATTTT
>TRBD2|TRBJ2-1|-|TRBV30
CASEGLAGMEQFF
TGTGCTTCTGAGGGACTAGCGGGGATGGAGCAGTTCTTC
>TRBD1|TRBJ1-5|-|TRBV4-3
CASSPGTGGYQPQHF
TGCGCCAGCAGCCCCGGGACAGGGGGTTATCAGCCCCAGCATTTT
>TRBD1|TRBJ1-1|-|TRBV5-1
CASSLQGAAEAFF
TGCGCCAGCAGCCTACAGGGGGCCGCTGAAGCTTTCTTT
>-|TRBJ1-2|-|TRBV10-1
CASPQDGYTF
TGCGCCAGTCCTCAGGATGGCTACACCTTC
>-|TRBJ1-5|-|TRBV19
CASSIEGGGNQPQHF
TGTGCCAGTAGTATAGAAGGTGGAGGGAATCAGCCCCAGCATTTT
>-|TRBJ2-2|-|TRBV11-3
CASSFQEDRELFF
TGTGCCAGCAGCTTTCAAGAGGATCGGGAGCTGTTTTTT
>-|TRBJ2-3|once|TRBV6-6
CASTPRGARTDTQYF
TGTGCCAGCACCCCACGGGGGGCGCGCACAGATACGCAGTATTTT
>-|TRBJ1-1|-|TRBV6-1
CASSKGRGEAFF
TGTGCCAGTTCGAAGGGCAGGGGAGAAGCTTTCTTT
>-|TRBJ1-2|-|TRBV11-2
CASSLDPTGDYGYTF
TGTGCCAGCAGCTTAGACCCGACGGGGGACTATGGCTACACCTTC
>TRBD2|TRBJ2-2|-|TRBV4-3
CASSQEGLAGRTGELFF
TGCGCCAGCAGCCAAGAGGGACTAGCGGGGCGCACCGGGGAGCTGTTTTTT
>-|TRBJ1-1|-|TRBV27
CASSAGAEAFF
TGTGCCAGCAGTGCAGGGGCAGAAGCTTTCTTT
>-|TRBJ2-4|-|TRBV5-8
CASSFQVAKNIQYF
TGTGCCAGCAGCTTTCAGGTGGCCAAAAACATTCAGTACTTC
>-|TRBJ1-1|-|TRBV4-2
CASSQERGGSGGAFF
TGTGCCAGCAGCCAAGAGAGAGGAGGTAGCGGGGGAGCTTTCTTT
>TRBD1|TRBJ1-5|-|TRBV18
CASSPRTGNNQPQHF
TGTGCCAGCTCACCGCGGACAGGGAACAATCAGCCCCAGCATTTT
>-|TRBJ1-4|-|TRBV30
CAWSATGATNEKLFF
TGTGCCTGGAGTGCAACAGGAGCAACTAATGAAAAACTGTTTTTT
>TRBD1|TRBJ2-1|once|TRBV29-1
CSGGLGQGASSYNEQFF
TGCAGCGGGGGGTTGGGACAGGGGGCCAGCTCCTACAATGAGCAGTTCTTC
>TRBD1|TRBJ2-3|-|TRBV28
CASSPFPGGLPDTQYF
TGTGCCAGCAGTCCGTTTCCAGGGGGTTTACCAGATACGCAGTATTTT
>-|TRBJ1-6|-|TRBV4-3
CASSQDSSLRNSPLHF
TGCGCCAGCAGCCAAGATTCGTCCCTGAGGAATTCACCCCTCCACTTT
>TRBD2|TRBJ2-1|-|TRBV5-1
CASINSSGEQFF
TGCGCCAGCATCAACTCTAGCGGGGAGCAGTTCTTC
>TRBD1|TRBJ2-7|few|TRBV6-6
CASSARGTGGREQYF
TGTGCCAGCAGTGCTCGGGGGACAGGGGGCCGGGAGCAGTACTTC
>-|TRBJ1-1|few|TRBV9
CASSVEIEDTEAFF
TGTGCCAGCAGCGTAGAAATCGAGGACACTGAAGCTTTCTTT
>-|TRBJ2-5|-|TRBV6-5
CASSYTGLRQETQYF
TGTGCCAGCAGTTACACGGGACTTCGCCAAGAGACCCAGTACTTC
>-|TRBJ1-6|-|TRBV5-1
CASSLSTRGSSYNSPLHF
TGCGCCAGCAGCTTGTCAACCAGGGGAAGCTCCTATAATTCACCCCTCCACTTT
>-|TRBJ2-1|-|TRBV5-1
CASSLEIGRSEQFF
TGCGCCAGCAGCTTGGAAATAGGCCGGAGTGAGCAGTTCTTC
>-|TRBJ1-1|-|TRBV18
CASSPQQGGTNTEAFF
TGTGCCAGCTCACCCCAGCAAGGAGGGACGAACACTGAAGCTTTCTTT
>TRBD1|TRBJ2-7|-|TRBV6-1
CASSDGPGQGAGEQYF
TGTGCCAGCAGTGACGGTCCGGGACAGGGGGCAGGCGAGCAGTACTTC
>-|TRBJ1-1|-|TRBV30
CAWTDMNTEAFF
TGTGCCTGGACAGATATGAACACTGAAGCTTTCTTT
>TRBD1|TRBJ1-1|-|TRBV9
CASSSTGQGAFEAFF
TGTGCCAGCAGCTCAACTGGACAGGGGGCTTTTGAAGCTTTCTTT
>-|TRBJ1-5|few|TRBV30
CALSGGRDQPQHF
TGTGCCTTATCCGGGGGGCGCGATCAGCCCCAGCATTTT
>-|TRBJ2-7|few|TRBV7-8
CASSFDISYEQYF
TGTGCCAGCAGCTTTGACATATCCTACGAGCAGTACTTC
>-|TRBJ2-7|-|TRBV2
CASLYEQYF
TGTGCCAGTCTTTACGAGCAGTACTTC
>TRBD2|TRBJ2-1|few|TRBV5-1
CASSPRGSGGASYNEQFF
TGCGCCAGCAGCCCCCGGGGGAGCGGGGGGGCCTCCTACAATGAGCAGTTCTTC
>-|TRBJ1-1|few|TRBV7-8
CASSLQGNTEAFF
TGTGCCAGCAGCTTACAGGGGAACACTGAAGCTTTCTTT
>TRBD1|TRBJ1-1|-|TRBV6-5
CASSYGQGAEAFF
TGTGCCAGCAGTTATGGACAGGGGGCTGAAGCTTTCTTT
>-|TRBJ2-7|few|TRBV6-1
CASSWTASEQYF
TGTGCCAGCAGTTGGACAGCCTCCGAGCAGTACTTC
>-|TRBJ2-3|-|TRBV27
CASSLGGAGTDTQYF
TGTGCCAGCAGTTTGGGGGGGGCGGGCACAGATACGCAGTATTTT
>-|TRBJ2-2|-|TRBV7-9
CASSSRGGGNTGELFF
TGTGCCAGCAGCTCCAGAGGTGGCGGAAACACCGGGGAGCTGTTTTTT
>-|TRBJ1-5|-|TRBV7-9
CASSLAAEPQHF
TGTGCCAGCAGCTTAGCGGCAGAACCCCAGCATTTT
>-|TRBJ2-7|-|TRBV7-2
CASSLQGYEQYF
TGTGCCAGCAGCTTACAGGGCTACGAGCAGTACTTC
>TRBD1|TRBJ2-7|-|TRBV19
CASTKQGTYEQYF
TGTGCCAGTACCAAACAGGGGACCTACGAGCAGTACTTC
>-|TRBJ2-7|once|TRBV5-1
CASSLASVPEYEQYF
TGCGCCAGCAGCTTGGCCTCAGTGCCCGAATACGAGCAGTACTTC
>TRBD1|TRBJ1-1|once|TRBV7-2
CASSLARGLTGDTEAFF
TGTGCCAGCAGCTTAGCGCGTGGATTAACAGGGGACACTGAAGCTTTCTTT
>TRBD2|TRBJ2-3|-|TRBV11-2
CASSFWLAGDQVSTDTQYF
TGTGCCAGCAGCTTTTGGCTAGCGGGGGACCAAGTTAGCACAGATACGCAGTATTTT